This T cell receptor beta chain was profiled in a study of CD4 and CD8 cells across lung adenocarcinoma regions. TCRdb analysed the PCR reads with MiXCR anew, one entry per CDR3 protein. The table records approximately 17,000 distinct CDR3 sequences, roughly 46% of them present only once. The CDR3 runs to 12 residues. The ends were cut back, 7 bases at V and 6 bases at J, with 10 bases in the middle. CDR1 and CDR2 (germline): MDHEN, SYDVKM. Sequenced sample: CD4+ T cells from the margin of a lung tumor. This sequence originates from a male donor with lung adenocarcinoma. The CD4 and CD8 labels of this study may be unreliable. The chain couples TRBV28 to TRBJ2-1; D is perhaps TRBD2 (6 bases). The CDR3 DNA sequence: TGTGCCAGCACCACTAGCCGCAATGAGCAGTTCTTC. This sequence encodes CASTTSRNEQFF.